This T cell receptor beta chain comes out of a study of cytomegalovirus exposure and HLA in healthy donors. This CDR3 has 14 residues. Looked up from germline, CDR1 is MNHGY and CDR2 is SAAAGT. V was clipped by 6 bases and J by 6 bases; unmatched bases: 9. Details on this clone: Its antigen remains unidentified.

Study outcomes and limitations: The authors later linked a missense DCLRE1C variant to TCR beta V- and J-gene trimming.

Use of 60 Vbeta and 13 Jbeta primers characterized the PCR. The method was immunoSEQ multiplex PCR; TCRdb's version includes in-frame clones alone and lacks a portion of them. The sample has 130,000 or so clones, approximately 65% seen once. The chain uses TRBV6-8 and TRBJ1-1, with 8 bases that match TRBD1. This receptor was identified in a man aged 18 to 35 in good health and CMV-seronegative. Sequenced material: PBMCs. CDR3 DNA: TGTGCCAGCAGGGGCAGGGGGCCCCACTCTGAAGCTTTCTTT. This gives the protein CASRGRGPHSEAFF.